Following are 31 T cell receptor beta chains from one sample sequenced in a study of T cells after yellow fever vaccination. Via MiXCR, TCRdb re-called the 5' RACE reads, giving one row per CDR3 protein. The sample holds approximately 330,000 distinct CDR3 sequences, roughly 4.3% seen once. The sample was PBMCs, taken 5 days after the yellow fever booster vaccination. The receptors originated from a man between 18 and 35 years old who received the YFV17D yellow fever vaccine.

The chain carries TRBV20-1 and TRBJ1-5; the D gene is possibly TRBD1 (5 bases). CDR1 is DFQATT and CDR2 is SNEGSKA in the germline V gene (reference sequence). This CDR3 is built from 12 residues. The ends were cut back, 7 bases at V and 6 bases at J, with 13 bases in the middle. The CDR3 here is CSGPGVTQPQHF. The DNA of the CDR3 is TGCAGTGGTCCGGGGGTTACTCAGCCCCAGCATTTT.

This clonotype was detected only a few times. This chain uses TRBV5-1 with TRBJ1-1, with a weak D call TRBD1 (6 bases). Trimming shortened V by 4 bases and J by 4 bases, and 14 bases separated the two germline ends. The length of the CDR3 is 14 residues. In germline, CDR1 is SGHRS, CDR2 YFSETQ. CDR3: CASSRQKQGTEAFF. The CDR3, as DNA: TGCGCCAGCAGCCGACAAAAACAGGGCACTGAAGCTTTCTTT.

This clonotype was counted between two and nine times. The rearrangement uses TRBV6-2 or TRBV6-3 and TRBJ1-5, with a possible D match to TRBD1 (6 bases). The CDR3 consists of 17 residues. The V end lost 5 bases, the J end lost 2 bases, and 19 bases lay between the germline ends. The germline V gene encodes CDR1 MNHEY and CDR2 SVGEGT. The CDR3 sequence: CASSDGQGRPGNQPQHF. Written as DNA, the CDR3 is TGTGCCAGCAGTGATGGGCAGGGGAGGCCTGGCAATCAGCCCCAGCATTTT.

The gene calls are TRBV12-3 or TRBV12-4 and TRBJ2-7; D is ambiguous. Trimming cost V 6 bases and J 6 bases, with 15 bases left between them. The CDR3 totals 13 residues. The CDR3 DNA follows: TGTGCCAGCAGCCTGACGCGCGTAGTCGAGCAGTACTTC. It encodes CASSLTRVVEQYF.

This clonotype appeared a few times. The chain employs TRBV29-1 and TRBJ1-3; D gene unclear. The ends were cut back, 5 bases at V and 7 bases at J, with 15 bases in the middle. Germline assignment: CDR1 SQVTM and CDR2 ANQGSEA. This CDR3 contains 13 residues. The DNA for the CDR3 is TGCAGCGTTCGGACTCCGGGCCGGAACACCATATATTTT. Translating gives CSVRTPGRNTIYF. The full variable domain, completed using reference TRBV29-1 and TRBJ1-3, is SAVISQKPSRDICQRGTSLTIQCQVDSQVTMMFWYRQQPGQSLTLIATANQGSEATYESGFVIDKFPISRPNLTFSTLTVSNMSPEDSSIYLCSVRTPGRNTIYFGEGSWLTVV.

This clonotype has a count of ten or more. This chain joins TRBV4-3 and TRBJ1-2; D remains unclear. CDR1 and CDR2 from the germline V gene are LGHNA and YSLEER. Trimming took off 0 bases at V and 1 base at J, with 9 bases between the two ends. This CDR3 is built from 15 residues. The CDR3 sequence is CASSQERTVNYGYTF. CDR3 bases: TGCGCCAGCAGCCAAGAACGAACGGTTAACTATGGCTACACCTTC.

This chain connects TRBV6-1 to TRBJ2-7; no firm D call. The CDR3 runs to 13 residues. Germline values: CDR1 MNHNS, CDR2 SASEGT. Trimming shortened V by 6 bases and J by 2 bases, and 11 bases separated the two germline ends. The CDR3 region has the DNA TGTGCCAGCAGACCGACACGAACCTACGAGCAGTACTTC. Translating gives CASRPTRTYEQYF.

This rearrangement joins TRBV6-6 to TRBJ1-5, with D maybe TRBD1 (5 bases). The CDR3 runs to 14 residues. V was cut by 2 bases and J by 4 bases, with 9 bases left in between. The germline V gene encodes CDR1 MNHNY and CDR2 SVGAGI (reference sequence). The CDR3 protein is CASSYLGGNQPQHF. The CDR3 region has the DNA TGTGCCAGCAGTTACCTTGGGGGTAATCAGCCCCAGCATTTT.

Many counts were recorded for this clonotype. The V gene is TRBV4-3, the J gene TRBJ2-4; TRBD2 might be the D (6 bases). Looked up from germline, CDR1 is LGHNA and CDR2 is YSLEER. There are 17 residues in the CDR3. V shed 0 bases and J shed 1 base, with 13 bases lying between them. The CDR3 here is CASSQDAGGLAKNIQYF. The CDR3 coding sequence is TGCGCCAGCAGCCAAGATGCCGGGGGTTTGGCCAAAAACATTCAGTACTTC.

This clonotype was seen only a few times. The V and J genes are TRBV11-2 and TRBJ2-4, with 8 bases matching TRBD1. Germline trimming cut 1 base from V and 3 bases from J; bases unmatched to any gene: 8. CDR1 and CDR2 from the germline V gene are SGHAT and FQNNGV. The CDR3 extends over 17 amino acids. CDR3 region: CASSLGRTGGFKNIQYF. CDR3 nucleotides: TGTGCCAGCAGCTTAGGACGAACAGGGGGTTTCAAAAACATTCAGTACTTC.

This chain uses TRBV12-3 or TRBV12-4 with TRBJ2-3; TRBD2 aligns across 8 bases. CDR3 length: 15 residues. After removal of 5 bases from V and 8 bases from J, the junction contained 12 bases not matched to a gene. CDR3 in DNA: TGTGCCAGCAGTCCCCAGGGTAGCGGGGCCTCTACGCAGTATTTT. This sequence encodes CASSPQGSGASTQYF.

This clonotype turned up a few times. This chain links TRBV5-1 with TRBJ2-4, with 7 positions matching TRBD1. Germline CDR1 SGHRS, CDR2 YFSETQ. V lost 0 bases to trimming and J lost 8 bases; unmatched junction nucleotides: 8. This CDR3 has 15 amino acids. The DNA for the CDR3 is TGCGCCAGCAGCTTGGGGGGACAGCCGATACACATTCAGTACTTC. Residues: CASSLGGQPIHIQYF. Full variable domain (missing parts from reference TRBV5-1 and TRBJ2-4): KAGVTQTPRYLIKTRGQQVTLSCSPISGHRSVSWYQQTPGQGLQFLFEYFSETQRNKGNFPGRFSGRQFSNSRSEMNVSTLELGDSALYLCASSLGGQPIHIQYFGAGTRLSVL.

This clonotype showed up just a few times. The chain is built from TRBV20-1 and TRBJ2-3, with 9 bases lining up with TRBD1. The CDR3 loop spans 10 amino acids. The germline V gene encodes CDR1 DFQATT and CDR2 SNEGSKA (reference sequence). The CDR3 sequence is CSSSGTGFYF. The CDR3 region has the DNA TGCAGCTCCTCCGGGACAGGGTTTTATTTT.

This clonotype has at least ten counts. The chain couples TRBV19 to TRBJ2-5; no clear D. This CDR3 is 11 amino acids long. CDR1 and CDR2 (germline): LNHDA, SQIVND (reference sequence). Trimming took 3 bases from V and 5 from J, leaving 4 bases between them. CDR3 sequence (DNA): TGTGCCAGTAGTATCAAGGAGACCCAGTACTTC. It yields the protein CASSIKETQYF.

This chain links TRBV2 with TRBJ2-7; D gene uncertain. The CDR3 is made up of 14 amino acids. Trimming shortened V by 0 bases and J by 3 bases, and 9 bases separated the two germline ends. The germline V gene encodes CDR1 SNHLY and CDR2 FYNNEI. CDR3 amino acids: CASSEASTSYEQYV. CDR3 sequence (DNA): TGTGCCAGCAGTGAAGCGAGTACCAGCTACGAGCAGTACGTC.

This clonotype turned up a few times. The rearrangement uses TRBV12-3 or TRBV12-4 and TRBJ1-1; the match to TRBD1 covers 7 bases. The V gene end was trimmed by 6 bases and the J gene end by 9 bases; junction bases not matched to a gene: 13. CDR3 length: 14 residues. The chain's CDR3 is CASRASRGPSKAFF. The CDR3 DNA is TGTGCCAGCAGAGCCTCTAGGGGGCCGAGTAAAGCTTTCTTT.

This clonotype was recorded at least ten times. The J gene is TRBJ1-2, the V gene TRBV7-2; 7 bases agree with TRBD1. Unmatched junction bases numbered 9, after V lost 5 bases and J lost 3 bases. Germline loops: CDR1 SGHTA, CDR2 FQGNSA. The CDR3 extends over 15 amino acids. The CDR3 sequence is CASSHVDRAHYGYTF. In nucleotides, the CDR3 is TGTGCCAGCAGCCACGTTGACAGGGCCCACTATGGCTACACCTTC. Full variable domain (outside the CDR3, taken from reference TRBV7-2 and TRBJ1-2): GAGVSQSPSNKVTEKGKDVELRCDPISGHTALYWYRQSLGQGLEFLIYFQGNSAPDKSGLPSDRFSAERTGGSVSTLTIQRTQQEDSAVYLCASSHVDRAHYGYTFGSGTRLTVV.

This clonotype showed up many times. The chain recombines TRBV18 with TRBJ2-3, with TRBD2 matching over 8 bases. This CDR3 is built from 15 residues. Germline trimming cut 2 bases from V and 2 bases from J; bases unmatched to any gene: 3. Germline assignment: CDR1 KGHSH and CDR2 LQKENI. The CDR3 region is CASSPTSGTTDTQYF. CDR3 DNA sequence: TGTGCCAGCTCACCAACTAGCGGAACCACAGATACGCAGTATTTT.

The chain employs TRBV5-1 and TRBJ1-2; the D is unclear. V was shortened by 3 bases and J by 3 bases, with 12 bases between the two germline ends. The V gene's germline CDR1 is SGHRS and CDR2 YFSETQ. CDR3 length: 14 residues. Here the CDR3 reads CASSWAAGDYGYTF. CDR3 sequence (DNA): TGCGCCAGCAGCTGGGCGGCCGGGGACTATGGCTACACCTTC.

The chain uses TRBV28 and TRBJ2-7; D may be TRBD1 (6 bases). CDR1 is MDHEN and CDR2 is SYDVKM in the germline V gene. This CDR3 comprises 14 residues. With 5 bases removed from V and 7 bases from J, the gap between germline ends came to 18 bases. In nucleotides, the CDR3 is TGTGCCAGCAGTAGACGGACAGAGGTTAGGGAGCAGTACGTC. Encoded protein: CASSRRTEVREQYV.

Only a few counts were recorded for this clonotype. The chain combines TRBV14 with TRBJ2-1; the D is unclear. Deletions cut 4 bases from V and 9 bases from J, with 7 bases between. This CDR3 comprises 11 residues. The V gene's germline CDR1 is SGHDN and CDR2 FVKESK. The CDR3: CASSPGPEQFF. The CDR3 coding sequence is TGTGCCAGCAGCCCAGGCCCTGAGCAGTTCTTC.

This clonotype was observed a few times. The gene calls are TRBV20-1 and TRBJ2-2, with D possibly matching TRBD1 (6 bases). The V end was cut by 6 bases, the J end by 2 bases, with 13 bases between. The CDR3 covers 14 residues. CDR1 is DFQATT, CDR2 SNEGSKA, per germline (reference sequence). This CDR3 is CSAHEDRNTGELFF. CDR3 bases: TGCAGTGCCCACGAGGACAGAAACACCGGGGAGCTGTTTTTT.

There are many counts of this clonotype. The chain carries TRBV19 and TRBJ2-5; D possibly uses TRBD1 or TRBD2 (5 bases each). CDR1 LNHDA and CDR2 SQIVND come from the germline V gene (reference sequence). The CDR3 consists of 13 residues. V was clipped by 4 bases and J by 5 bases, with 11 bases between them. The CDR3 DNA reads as TGTGCCAGTAGTAGAGGCGAGGGGGAGACCCAGTACTTC. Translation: CASSRGEGETQYF. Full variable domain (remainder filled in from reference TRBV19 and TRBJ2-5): DGGITQSPKYLFRKEGQNVTLSCEQNLNHDAMYWYRQDPGQGLRLIYYSQIVNDFQKGDIAEGYSVSREKKESFPLTVTSAQKNPTAFYLCASSRGEGETQYFGPGTRLLVL.

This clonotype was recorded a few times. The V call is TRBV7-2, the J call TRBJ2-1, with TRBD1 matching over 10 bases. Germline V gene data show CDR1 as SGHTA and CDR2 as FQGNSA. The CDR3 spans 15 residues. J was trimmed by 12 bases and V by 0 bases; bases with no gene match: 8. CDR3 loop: CASSLAPDRGPPQFF. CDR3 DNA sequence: TGTGCCAGCAGCTTAGCCCCAGACAGGGGGCCCCCGCAGTTCTTC.

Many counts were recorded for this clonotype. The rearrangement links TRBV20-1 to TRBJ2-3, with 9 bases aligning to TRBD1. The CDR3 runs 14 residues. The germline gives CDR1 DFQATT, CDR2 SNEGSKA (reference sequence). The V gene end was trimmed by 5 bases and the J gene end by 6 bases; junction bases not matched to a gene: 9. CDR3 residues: CSAPTGGASDTQYF. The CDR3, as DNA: TGCAGTGCTCCCACAGGGGGCGCATCTGATACGCAGTATTTT.

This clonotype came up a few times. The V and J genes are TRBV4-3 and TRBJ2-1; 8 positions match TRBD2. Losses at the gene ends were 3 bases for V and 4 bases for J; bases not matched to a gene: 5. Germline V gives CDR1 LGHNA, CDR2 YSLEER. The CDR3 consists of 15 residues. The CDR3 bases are TGCGCCAGCAGCCAGGGCGGGGGGAGGTACAATGAGCAGTTCTTC. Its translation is CASSQGGGRYNEQFF.

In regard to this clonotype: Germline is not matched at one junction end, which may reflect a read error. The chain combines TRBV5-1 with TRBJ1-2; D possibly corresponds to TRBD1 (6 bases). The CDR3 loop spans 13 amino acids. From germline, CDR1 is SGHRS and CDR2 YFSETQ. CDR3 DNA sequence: TGCGCCAGCAGCACGGGGGACAACTTTGGCTACACCTTC. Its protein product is CASSTGDNFGYTF.

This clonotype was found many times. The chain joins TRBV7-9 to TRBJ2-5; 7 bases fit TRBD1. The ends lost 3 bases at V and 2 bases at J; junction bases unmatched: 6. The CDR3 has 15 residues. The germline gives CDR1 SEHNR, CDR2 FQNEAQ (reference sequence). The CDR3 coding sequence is TGTGCCAGCAGCTTTCTCGGGACAGCACAAGAGACCCAGTACTTC. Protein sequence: CASSFLGTAQETQYF.

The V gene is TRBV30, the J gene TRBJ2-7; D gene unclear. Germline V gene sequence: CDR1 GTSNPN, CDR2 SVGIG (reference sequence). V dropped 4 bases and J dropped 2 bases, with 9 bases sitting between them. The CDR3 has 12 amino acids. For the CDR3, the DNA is TGTGCCTGGACCACCGAGGCCTACGAGCAGTACTTC. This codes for CAWTTEAYEQYF.

CDR3 nucleotide sequence: TGCGCCAGCAGCCAGGGACTAGGGATCAATGAGCAGTTCTTC. As protein: CASSQGLGINEQFF. The chain couples TRBV5-1 to TRBJ2-1; TRBD2 aligns across 8 bases. Germline V gene data show CDR1 as SGHRS and CDR2 as YFSETQ. The V segment lost 4 bases and the J segment 6 bases; nucleotides outside the gene matches: 6. The CDR3 is 14 amino acids.

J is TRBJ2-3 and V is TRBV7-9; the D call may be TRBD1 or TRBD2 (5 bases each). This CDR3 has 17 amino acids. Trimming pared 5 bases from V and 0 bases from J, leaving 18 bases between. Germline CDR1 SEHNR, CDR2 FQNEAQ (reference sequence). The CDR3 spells CASSPGPLGVSTDTQYF. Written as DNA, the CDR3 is TGTGCCAGCAGCCCTGGGCCGCTGGGGGTAAGCACAGATACGCAGTATTTT.